Below, 30 T cell receptor beta chains from the same sample are listed, as sequenced in a study of beta chain features in type 1 diabetes. These receptors are not linked to any known antigen. Study-wide findings and caveats: All four CD4+ subsets from Type 1 diabetes patients carried moderately but significantly shorter TCRB CDR3s.

Every bit of the isolated RNA underwent reverse transcription, so sequencing read expressed TCRB transcripts. Repertoires were generated with immunoSEQ multiplex PCR, while TCRdb's copy carries only in-frame clones and drops some. The sample has about 390,000 clones, roughly a tenth seen once; the top ten hold about 0.6%. Input material: central memory CD4+ T cells from blood. The receptors shown here come from a man aged 30 to 45 with type 1 diabetes.

In this sample, this clone turned up a few times. This chain uses TRBV2 with TRBJ2-7; no clear D gene. V was clipped by 4 bases and J by 1 base, with 5 bases between them. Germline V gene lookup returns CDR1 SNHLY and CDR2 FYNNEI. The CDR3 runs to 12 residues. The CDR3 DNA reads TGTGCCAGCAGTGTCAGTTCCTACGAGCAGTACTTC. Protein product: CASSVSSYEQYF.

This clone was found many times. V is TRBV7-9 and J is TRBJ2-1; 13 bases are a match to TRBD2. V was pared by 5 bases and J by 6 bases, with 4 bases of the junction left unmatched. The germline V gene has CDR1 SEHNR and CDR2 FQNEAQ (reference sequence). CDR3 length: 15 residues. CDR3 region: CASSLRLAGGNEQFF. As DNA, the CDR3 is TGTGCCAGCAGCCTCCGACTAGCGGGAGGCAATGAGCAGTTCTTC.

The chain recombines TRBV7-2 with TRBJ2-1; the D is unclear. V was clipped by 1 base and J by 4 bases, with 11 bases between them. Germline CDR1 SGHTA, CDR2 FQGNSA. The CDR3 is made up of 15 amino acids. DNA of the CDR3: TGTGCCAGCAGCTTAGGGGCCAGACATTACAATGAGCAGTTCTTC. It is translated as CASSLGARHYNEQFF.

This clone has a handful of counts. This rearrangement joins TRBV7-3 to TRBJ2-7; D not certain. V shed 5 bases and J shed 3 bases, with 11 bases lying between them. Germline V gene sequence: CDR1 SGHTA, CDR2 FQGTGA. This CDR3 comprises 13 residues. The chain's CDR3 is CASSPQRGYEQYF. The CDR3 DNA follows: TGTGCCAGCAGCCCTCAGCGAGGCTACGAGCAGTACTTC.

This clone was detected a few times. The chain combines TRBV11-2 with TRBJ2-1, with TRBD2 matching over 7 bases. Per germline, CDR1 SGHAT and CDR2 FQNNGV. This CDR3 spans 15 amino acids. The trim removed 1 base at V and 5 bases at J, leaving 5 bases unmatched. The CDR3: CASSLAGLGNNEQFF. The CDR3 DNA follows: TGTGCCAGCAGCTTAGCAGGACTAGGCAACAATGAGCAGTTCTTC.

CDR3 nucleotide sequence: TGTGCCAGCAGGGGGACTAGCGGGAGCTATTACAATGAGCAGTTCTTC. It yields the protein CASRGTSGSYYNEQFF. The chain employs TRBV27 and TRBJ2-1; 14 nucleotides agree with TRBD2. Germline CDR1 reads MNHEY; CDR2 reads SMNVEV (reference sequence). This CDR3 region has 16 residues. V shed 6 bases, J shed 4 bases, and the junction held 5 bases outside the gene matches.

The table lists this clone with a few counts. The same CDR3 arises from other DNA sequences in this sample as well. The genes are TRBV5-1 and TRBJ2-3; D might be TRBD2 (5 bases). V was pared by 4 bases and J by 2 bases, with 11 bases between. The CDR3 loop spans 14 amino acids. Germline lookup yields CDR1 SGHRS and CDR2 YFSETQ. CDR3 coding DNA: TGCGCCAGCAGCCCTGGCCTAGCCACAGATACGCAGTATTTT. Protein sequence: CASSPGLATDTQYF.

The chain combines TRBV29-1 with TRBJ1-1; D is uncertain. The CDR3 spans 12 residues. Between the trimmed V and J ends, which lost 1 base and 8 bases, there was a span of 11 bases. In germline, CDR1 is SQVTM, CDR2 ANQGSEA. CDR3 sequence reads: CSVEGQTKEAFF. The CDR3 bases are TGCAGCGTTGAAGGCCAGACAAAAGAAGCTTTCTTT.

In its sample, this clone was seen many times. The chain has TRBV19 and TRBJ2-2, with D uncertain. The CDR3 spans 16 residues. Trimming stripped 6 bases from V and 0 bases from J, with 14 bases between. Germline V CDR1 and CDR2: LNHDA, SQIVND (reference sequence). The CDR3 is CASRESVNANTGELFF. CDR3 bases: TGTGCCAGTAGAGAGAGTGTGAACGCGAACACCGGGGAGCTGTTTTTT.

The DNA of the CDR3 is TGCAGTGCCATGATACTCTACGAGCAGTACTTC. Encoded protein: CSAMILYEQYF. This chain joins TRBV20-1 and TRBJ2-7; no clear D. V shed 6 bases and J shed 3 bases, with 9 bases lying between them. CDR1 is DFQATT, CDR2 SNEGSKA, per germline (reference sequence). The CDR3 consists of 11 residues.

J is TRBJ1-1 and V is TRBV28; D is ambiguous. The CDR3 runs 18 residues. The V gene's germline CDR1 is MDHEN and CDR2 SYDVKM. With 2 bases removed from V and 2 bases from J, the gap between germline ends came to 21 bases. The CDR3 loop is CASSLNVVKLPPNTEAFF. CDR3 bases: TGTGCCAGCAGTTTAAATGTAGTGAAATTACCGCCAAACACTGAAGCTTTCTTT.

The chain links TRBV9 to TRBJ2-2; TRBD1 agrees at 12 bases. Germline V gene sequence: CDR1 SGDLS, CDR2 YYNGEE. The CDR3 contains 15 residues. The junction had 3 bases not matched to a gene; V was cut back by 2 bases and J by 7 bases. CDR3 region: CASSVRDRGLGELFF. CDR3 nucleotides: TGTGCCAGCAGCGTCCGGGACAGGGGGCTCGGGGAGCTGTTTTTT.

The count of this clone is one. The chain couples TRBV5-4 to TRBJ2-1, with D perhaps being TRBD1 or TRBD2 (5 bases each). The CDR3 runs to 15 residues. CDR1 and CDR2 from the germline V gene are SGHNT and YYREEE (reference sequence). With 6 bases removed from V and 7 bases from J, the gap between germline ends came to 20 bases. Written as DNA, the CDR3 is TGTGCCAGCACCTGGGAGACAGAAGAACCGAATGAGCAGTTCTTC. This translates into CASTWETEEPNEQFF.

Only one count was recorded for this clone. The V call is TRBV12-5, the J call TRBJ2-3; D may match TRBD1 or TRBD2 (5 bases each). This CDR3 is built from 12 residues. The V and J ends lost 6 bases and 6 bases respectively, with 10 bases between them. CDR1 is LGHNT and CDR2 is FRNRAP in the germline V gene. CDR3: CASGRDADTQYF. The DNA of the CDR3 is TGTGCTAGTGGGAGGGACGCGGATACGCAGTATTTT.

The chain uses TRBV4-3 and TRBJ1-4, with 8 nucleotides matching TRBD1. Germline V gene data show CDR1 as LGHNA and CDR2 as YSLEER. This CDR3 has 17 amino acids. With 2 bases clipped from V and 4 bases from J, the junction kept 9 bases outside the gene matches. Here the CDR3 reads CASSQSPRTGINEKLFF. The CDR3 DNA sequence: TGCGCCAGCAGCCAATCCCCTCGGACAGGGATTAATGAAAAACTGTTTTTT.

The gene calls are TRBV7-2 and TRBJ2-7; D uncertain. Deletions cut 1 base from V and 2 bases from J, with 6 bases between. Germline V gene sequence: CDR1 SGHTA, CDR2 FQGNSA. The CDR3 runs 13 residues. CDR3 bases: TGTGCCAGCAGCTTAGTAGTTACCTACGAGCAGTACTTC. Protein: CASSLVVTYEQYF.

The chain joins TRBV28 to TRBJ2-5; tentative D call: TRBD1 (6 bases). The V end was cut by 2 bases, the J end by 5 bases, with 15 bases between. The CDR3 consists of 15 residues. Germline V gene sequence: CDR1 MDHEN, CDR2 SYDVKM. The CDR3 sequence: CASSLPTGTQETQYF. In nucleotides, the CDR3 is TGTGCCAGCAGTTTACCTACAGGGACCCAGGAGACCCAGTACTTC.

The V gene is TRBV4-1, the J gene TRBJ1-1; D not certain. Germline assignment: CDR1 MGHRA and CDR2 YSYEKL. The CDR3 covers 13 residues. Trimming stripped 7 bases from V and 2 bases from J, with 11 bases between. As DNA, the CDR3 is TGCGCCAGCAATTCGGCCTCAAACACTGAAGCTTTCTTT. As protein: CASNSASNTEAFF.

Worth noting for this clone: It may be a read error: a sequence one base away is much more abundant. The CDR3 DNA reads TGTGCCAGCAGCCAGGGATCTGGAAACACCATATATTTT. Protein product: CASSQGSGNTIYF. The chain employs TRBV6-5 and TRBJ1-3; D is possibly TRBD1 (5 bases). Germline V lookup: CDR1 MNHEY, CDR2 SVGAGI. Trimming stripped 6 bases from V and 1 base from J, with 7 bases between. CDR3 size: 13 residues.

This clone was detected only a few times. The chain employs TRBV2 and TRBJ1-6; no firm D call. In germline, CDR1 is SNHLY, CDR2 FYNNEI. The CDR3 is 15 residues long. The V gene lost 0 bases and the J gene lost 9 bases, with 12 bases spanning the gap. In DNA, the CDR3 is TGTGCCAGCAGTGAAGCGCTTCCAGGATCTTCACCCCTCCACTTT. Translated: CASSEALPGSSPLHF. The complete variable domain, with remaining parts taken from reference TRBV2 and TRBJ1-6, reads EPEVTQTPSHQVTQMGQEVILRCVPISNHLYFYWYRQILGQKVEFLVSFYNNEISEKSEIFDDQFSVERPDGSNFTLKIRSTKLEDSAMYFCASSEALPGSSPLHFGNGTRLTVT.

This clone occurred a few times. The rearrangement uses TRBV4-1 and TRBJ1-5, with D unclear. V lost 0 bases to trimming and J lost 4 bases, with 13 bases between them. The germline CDR1 and CDR2 sequences are MGHRA and YSYEKL. CDR3 length: 16 residues. CDR3 nucleotide sequence: TGCGCCAGCAGCCAAGATGTTAGGATGGGGAATCAGCCCCAGCATTTT. Encoded protein: CASSQDVRMGNQPQHF.

V gene TRBV9 combines with J gene TRBJ2-7; TRBD1 matches 8 bases. Unmatched junction bases numbered 3, after V lost 0 bases and J lost 4 bases. Per the germline V gene, CDR1 is SGDLS and CDR2 is YYNGEE. The CDR3 has 14 amino acids. This chain's CDR3 is CASSVGQGIYEQYF. The CDR3, as DNA: TGTGCCAGCAGCGTAGGACAGGGGATTTACGAGCAGTACTTC.

The chain employs TRBV7-9 and TRBJ2-1; D is unresolved. This CDR3 is 14 amino acids long. The ends were cut back, 1 base at V and 6 bases at J, with 10 bases in the middle. Germline lookup yields CDR1 SEHNR and CDR2 FQNEAQ (reference sequence). CDR3 DNA sequence: TGTGCCAGCAGCTTAGACATAGGAGTCAATGAGCAGTTCTTC. This codes for CASSLDIGVNEQFF.

This clone has just a few counts. The chain uses TRBV6-5 and TRBJ2-7; D unresolved. V lost 10 bases, J lost 4 bases, and 20 bases lay in between. Germline V gives CDR1 MNHEY, CDR2 SVGAGI. The CDR3 extends over 14 amino acids. The CDR3 region is CAIREIKPPYEQYF. CDR3 DNA sequence: TGTGCCATCAGAGAGATCAAGCCCCCTTACGAGCAGTACTTC.

This clone was found many times. CDR3 sequence: CASSNPGYRTMETQYF. The CDR3 coding sequence is TGTGCCAGCAGCAACCCAGGTTATCGGACAATGGAGACCCAGTACTTC. V is TRBV21-1 and J is TRBJ2-5; the listed D gene, TRBD1, was not tested against the DNA. TRBV21-1 is an annotated pseudogene. This CDR3 contains 16 residues.

The CDR3 DNA is TGTGCCAGCAGCTTAACGGCGGGTGCAGATTTATACGAGCAGTACTTC. Protein sequence: CASSLTAGADLYEQYF. J is TRBJ2-7 and V is TRBV7-2, with D possibly matching TRBD2 (5 bases). From germline, CDR1 is SGHTA and CDR2 FQGNSA. V was clipped by 2 bases and J by 4 bases, with 18 bases between them. This CDR3 region has 16 residues.

This clone turned up a few times. The chain joins TRBV6-6 to TRBJ2-3; D remains ambiguous. Germline loops: CDR1 MNHNY, CDR2 SVGAGI (reference sequence). This CDR3 spans 15 amino acids. The V end lost 2 bases, the J end lost 0 bases, and 9 bases lay between the germline ends. CDR3 DNA sequence: TGTGCCAGCAGTTACCAGCAGGCTAGCACAGATACGCAGTATTTT. It encodes CASSYQQASTDTQYF.

This clone was seen more than once but under ten times. The V and J genes are TRBV18 and TRBJ2-1, with 9 bases lining up with TRBD2. CDR3 length: 15 residues. In germline, CDR1 is KGHSH, CDR2 LQKENI. Trimming at V came to 3 bases and at J to 5 bases, leaving 5 bases not matched to a gene. The CDR3 reads CASSPQAGGDNEQFF. Here the CDR3 DNA reads TGTGCCAGCTCACCCCAGGCGGGAGGGGACAATGAGCAGTTCTTC.

The chain has TRBV7-7 and TRBJ2-2; D call uncertain. Trimming removed 5 bases from V and 2 bases from J, with 12 bases in between. CDR3 length: 15 amino acids. Germline values: CDR1 SSHAT, CDR2 FNYEAQ (reference sequence). CDR3 nucleotides: TGTGCCAGCAGCCCGAGCGTGGGCAACACCGGGGAGCTGTTTTTT. Its protein is CASSPSVGNTGELFF.

Only a few counts were recorded for this clone. The junction departs from the called germline gene at one end, perhaps through a read error. V and J are TRBV20-1 and TRBJ2-7, with D perhaps given as TRBD1 or TRBD2 (5 bases each). CDR1 is DFQATT and CDR2 is SNEGSKA in the germline V gene (reference sequence). CDR3 length equals 11 residues. DNA of the CDR3: TGCAGTGCTAGAGGTCGAGGGGTTCGGCACTTC. Translation: CSARGRGVRHF.